This TCR beta chain is drawn from a study of cytomegalovirus exposure and HLA in healthy donors. The PCR had 60 Vbeta and 13 Jbeta primers. Here immunoSEQ multiplex PCR was the method, and the copy in TCRdb shows in-frame clones only, minus some. Among about 140,000 clones, more than 60% were seen once, and the ten largest hold about 3.5%. The sequence came from a man aged 35 to 55 in good health and CMV-seronegative. The specimen was PBMCs.

The CDR3: CAWSRVVEQFF. The CDR3 DNA reads TGTGCCTGGAGTCGGGTAGTTGAGCAGTTCTTC. The chain couples TRBV30 to TRBJ2-1; D is ambiguous. Trimming shortened V by 2 bases and J by 9 bases, and 8 bases separated the two germline ends. The germline V gene encodes CDR1 GTSNPN and CDR2 SVGIG (reference sequence). The CDR3 is made up of 11 amino acids.